The sequence of this T cell receptor (beta chain) was determined in a study of breast tumors, draining lymph nodes, adjacent tissues. General observations from the study: Compared with lymph nodes, tumors were less diverse; compared with nontumor tissue, more. Data only fit, rather than demonstrated, lymph node origin of most tumor T cells. Luminal-like breast cancer showed significantly greater tumor-nontumor repertoire similarity than basal-like breast cancer did. The data were judged consistent with most tumor T cells coming from lymph node and expanding in tumor.

The trim removed 6 bases at V and 10 bases at J, leaving 8 bases unmatched. The CDR3 covers 13 residues. Germline assignment: CDR1 MNHEY and CDR2 SMNVEV (reference sequence). The lymph nodes were axillary draining lymph nodes from breast cancer patients. A single record per CDR3 protein comes from TCRdb applying MiXCR to the multiplex PCR reads. The sample has 85,000 to 130,000 distinct CDR3 sequences, 30% seen once. At least ten counts were recorded for this clonotype. Its antigen is not identified. The chain links TRBV27 to TRBJ1-4; 7 positions match TRBD1. Sample: axillary lymph node tissue. This receptor was obtained from a female donor with breast cancer. Some clones in this sample may be carry-over from other donors' samples. CDR3 residues: CASSLGGLGKLFF. In DNA, the CDR3 is TGTGCCAGCAGCCTAGGGGGCCTAGGAAAACTGTTTTTT.